This T cell receptor beta chain is drawn from a study of blood T cell repertoires in COVID-19. About the research overall: Specimens from acute and convalescent COVID-19 originated in the United States, Italy and Spain. T cells, B-cell-depleted T cells, or PBMCs supplied cDNA or gDNA.

In the original analysis: Quantification of nucleated cells was approximated via reference gene primer amplification. The table came from immunoSEQ multiplex PCR; TCRdb's copy has only in-frame clones and leaves some out. For V, J and clone size, that table is used; D and trimming come from the DNA. Of approximately 300,000 clones listed, about 89% are singletons. The CDR3 sequence is 17 residues long. V lost 4 bases and J lost 6; bases outside the gene matches: 10. Germline V gene sequence: CDR1 MNHEY, CDR2 SMNVEV (reference sequence). Sequencing was done on a sample of peripheral blood. This TCR came from a man between 18 and 35 years old who had recovered from COVID-19. The chain has TRBV27 and TRBJ2-2, with TRBD2 identical over 11 bases. In nucleotides, the CDR3 is TGTGCCAGCAGTTACCGAGGACTAGCGGGTCGACCCGGGGAGCTGTTTTTT. It codes for CASSYRGLAGRPGELFF.